Below, 2 T cell receptor beta chains from the same sample are listed, as sequenced in a study of blood T cell repertoires in COVID-19. Data came from immunoSEQ multiplex PCR; TCRdb stores just in-frame clones and leaves some out. The data hold 60,000 to 90,000 clones, with roughly 84% observed a single time. Specimen: peripheral blood. The receptors come from a man aged 55 to 69 with COVID-19, enrolled during active disease.

This clone was seen only a few times. The chain has TRBV5-5 and TRBJ1-4; TRBD1 is a possible D gene (6 bases). V was cut by 4 bases and J by 3 bases, with 16 bases left in between. Germline CDR1 SGHKS, CDR2 YYEKEE (reference sequence). The CDR3 has 16 amino acids. The CDR3 protein is CASSATGIASNEKLFF. As DNA, the CDR3 is TGTGCCAGCAGCGCCACAGGGATTGCGTCTAATGAAAAACTGTTTTTT.

The chain has TRBV6-5 and TRBJ1-5; D uncertain. CDR1 is MNHEY and CDR2 is SVGAGI in the germline V gene. This CDR3 contains 16 residues. V dropped 0 bases and J dropped 5 bases, with 14 bases sitting between them. The CDR3 region is CASSYSGRPKYQPQHF. The DNA for the CDR3 is TGTGCCAGCAGTTACTCGGGCAGACCCAAGTATCAGCCCCAGCATTTT.